This T cell receptor (beta chain) emerged from a study of blood T cell repertoires in COVID-19. Study at large: The origin of the acute and convalescent COVID-19 samples was the United States, Italy and Spain. PBMCs, B-cell-depleted T cells, or T cells provided the cDNA or gDNA that made up the material.

Original analysis: From reference gene primer amplification, estimates of nucleated cell counts were derived. Clones were sequenced by immunoSEQ multiplex PCR, and TCRdb holds only the in-frame ones, with some missing. V and J calls and clone size are as listed in that table; D and trimming were resolved from the DNA. The sample holds 50,000 to 70,000 clones; around 84% are singletons and the top ten take more than 6.5%. This CDR3 has 15 amino acids. With V trimmed by 3 bases and J by 6 bases, 6 bases remained unmatched. Looked up from germline, CDR1 is GTSNPN and CDR2 is SVGIG (reference sequence). The sample comprised peripheral blood. The receptor comes from a human donor with active COVID-19. The donor label of this sample is uncertain. The V and J genes are TRBV30 and TRBJ1-6; 9 nucleotides line up with TRBD1. CDR3 sequence (DNA): TGTGCCTGGAGGAGCCGGGACAGGGCTAATTCACCCCTCCACTTT. Translated, it gives CAWRSRDRANSPLHF.